Listed below are T cell receptor beta chains from one sample, sequenced in a study of blood T cells in healthy people across ages. From the 5' RACE reads, TCRdb called clonotypes with MiXCR, one entry per CDR3 protein. The data show roughly 680,000 distinct CDR3 sequences, 49% seen once. What was sequenced was blood. All receptors derive from a woman aged 55 to 70 in good health. Both conserved end residues are part of each CDR3. The order of the fields is clone size, J gene, CDR3 length, D gene, V gene, CDR3 DNA, CDR3 protein. A D gene is named only where the DNA matches it firmly. Clone sizes are given selectively: once, few, many, or a class where the clone is expanded.

- TRBJ1-3 12 TRBD1 TRBV29-1 TGCAGCGCCTATTCCTACAGGGGCACCATATATTTT CSAYSYRGTIYF
- TRBJ2-7 17 TRBD2 TRBV7-2 TGTGCCAGCAGCTTAAGACTAGCGGGTATACTTTCCTACGAGCAGTACTTC CASSLRLAGILSYEQYF
- TRBJ1-6 13 TRBD1 TRBV20-1 TGCAGTGCTAGGGACAGGGGTGATTCACCCCTCCACTTT CSARDRGDSPLHF
few TRBJ1-1 14 - TRBV4-3 TGCGCCAGCAGCCCATTTGCAGGGAACACTGAAGCTTTCTTT CASSPFAGNTEAFF
- TRBJ1-6 14 - TRBV28 TGTGCCAGCAGTTTACGGCCAGGGTATTCACCCCTCCACTTT CASSLRPGYSPLHF
- TRBJ1-4 15 - TRBV10-3 TGTGCCATCAGTGATCCGGGATTCAGCAATGAAAAACTGTTTTTT CAISDPGFSNEKLFF
- TRBJ2-1 19 TRBD2 TRBV4-3 TGCGCCAGCAGCCGAGAGTGGGCTAGCGGGGGGGGTGGCTACAATGAGCAGTTCTTC CASSREWASGGGGYNEQFF
few TRBJ2-7 13 - TRBV20-1 TGCAGTGCTATTCCCGGTTTGGAATACGAGCAGTACTTC CSAIPGLEYEQYF
- TRBJ1-6 14 - TRBV28 TGTGCCAGCACTCCGACCTTCGCCCCTTCACCCCTCCACTTT CASTPTFAPSPLHF
many TRBJ2-1 14 TRBD1 TRBV6-1 TGTGCCAGCAGTCCCAGGGGGTCCGTTAATGAGCAGTTCTTC CASSPRGSVNEQFF
few TRBJ2-7 17 TRBD2 TRBV28 TGTGCCAGCAAACGGACTAGCGGGAGTTCCGAGACCTACGAGCAGTACTTC CASKRTSGSSETYEQYF
- TRBJ1-2 14 TRBD1 TRBV29-1 TGCAGCGTTGAACGGGGACAGGGGAACTATGGCTACACCTTC CSVERGQGNYGYTF
- TRBJ2-7 16 - TRBV27 TGTGCCAGCAGTTTAGCCGTGGGGGGTGGTGGCTACGAGCAGTACTTC CASSLAVGGGGYEQYF
- TRBJ1-1 14 - TRBV3-1 TGTGCCAGCAGCCCAGGACGGGCGAACTCTGAAGCTTTCTTT CASSPGRANSEAFF
- TRBJ2-5 13 - TRBV5-1 TGCGCCAGCAGAGCTTTGGGCGCGGAGACCCAGTACTTC CASRALGAETQYF
- TRBJ2-5 16 - TRBV4-3 TGCGCCAGCAGCCAAAGAGGGGCCGCATTTTCATATGAGCAGTACTTC CASSQRGAAFSYEQYF
- TRBJ2-1 16 - TRBV7-8 TGTGCCAGCAGCTTAATGGTGGCGGGGTCCTACAATGAGCAGTTCTTC CASSLMVAGSYNEQFF
- TRBJ2-1 16 TRBD2 TRBV5-4 TGTGCCAGCAGCTTTGGCGCTAGCGGGAGCGGGTATGAGCAGTTCTTC CASSFGASGSGYEQFF
- TRBJ2-7 12 TRBD1 TRBV27 TGTGCCAGCAGTTCAACAGGGGCCGAGCAGTACTTC CASSSTGAEQYF
- TRBJ2-1 16 - TRBV7-3 TGTGCCAGCAGCTTGAGTCGGGACTCCATCTCCAATGAGCAGTTCTTC CASSLSRDSISNEQFF
- TRBJ1-5 15 - TRBV28 TGTGCCAGCAGTTTTGGGGGCCTGGGGGATCAGCCCCAGCATTTT CASSFGGLGDQPQHF
few TRBJ2-5 15 TRBD2 TRBV20-1 TGCAGTGCTAGAGCTAGCGGGAGATTACAAGAGACCCAGTACTTC CSARASGRLQETQYF
- TRBJ2-5 15 - TRBV5-6 TGTGCCAGCAGACTAGGTCCCCGGGAACAAGAGACCCAGTACTTC CASRLGPREQETQYF
- TRBJ1-2 11 - TRBV29-1 TGCAGCGTTGGGGACAACGATGGCTACACCTTC CSVGDNDGYTF
- TRBJ2-7 12 - TRBV5-1 TGCGCCAGCAGCTGGAACTCCTACGAGCAGTACTTC CASSWNSYEQYF
few TRBJ2-1 13 - TRBV9 TGTGCTAGCAACGCGGGCTCCTACAATGAGCAGTTCTTC CASNAGSYNEQFF
- TRBJ1-2 16 TRBD1 TRBV20-1 TGCAGTGCTAGAGATGGCCGCCAGGGGGCGCGGTATGGCTACACCTTC CSARDGRQGARYGYTF